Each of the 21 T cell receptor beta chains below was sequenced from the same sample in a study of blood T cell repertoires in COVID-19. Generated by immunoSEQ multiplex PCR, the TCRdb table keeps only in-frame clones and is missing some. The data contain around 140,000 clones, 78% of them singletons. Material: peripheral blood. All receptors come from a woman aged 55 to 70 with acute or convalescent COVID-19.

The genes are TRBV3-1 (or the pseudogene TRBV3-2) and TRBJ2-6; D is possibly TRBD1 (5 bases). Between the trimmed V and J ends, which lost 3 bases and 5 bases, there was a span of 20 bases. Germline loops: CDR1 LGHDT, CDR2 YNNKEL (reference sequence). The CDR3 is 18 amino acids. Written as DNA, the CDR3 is TGTGCCAGCAGCCAGTTGGTGGCAGGGCAAGTCAGGGCCAACGTCCTGACTTTC. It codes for CASSQLVAGQVRANVLTF.

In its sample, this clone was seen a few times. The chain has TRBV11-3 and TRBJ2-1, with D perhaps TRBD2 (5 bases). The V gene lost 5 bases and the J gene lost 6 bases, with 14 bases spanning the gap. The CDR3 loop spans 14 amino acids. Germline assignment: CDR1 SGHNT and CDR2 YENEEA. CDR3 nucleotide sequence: TGTGCCAGCAGCCAAACTAGTAAGCGCAATGAGCAGTTCTTC. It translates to CASSQTSKRNEQFF. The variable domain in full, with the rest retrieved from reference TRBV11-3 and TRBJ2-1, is EAGVVQSPRYKIIEKKQPVAFWCNPISGHNTLYWYLQNLGQGPELLIRYENEEAVDDSQLPKDRFSAERLKGVDSTLKIQPAELGDSAVYLCASSQTSKRNEQFFGPGTRLTVL.

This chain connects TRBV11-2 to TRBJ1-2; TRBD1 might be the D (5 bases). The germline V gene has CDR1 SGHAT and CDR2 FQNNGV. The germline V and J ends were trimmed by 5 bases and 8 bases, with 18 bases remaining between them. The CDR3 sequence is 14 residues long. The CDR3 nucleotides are TGTGCCAGCAGCACCGACAGATACCGGGCGGGCTACACCTTC. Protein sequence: CASSTDRYRAGYTF.

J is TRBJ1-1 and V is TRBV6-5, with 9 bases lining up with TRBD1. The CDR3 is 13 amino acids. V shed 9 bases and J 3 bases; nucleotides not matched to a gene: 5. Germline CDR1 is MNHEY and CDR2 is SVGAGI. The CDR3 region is CASKDRGDTEAFF. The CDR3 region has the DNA TGTGCCAGTAAGGACAGGGGTGACACTGAAGCTTTCTTT.

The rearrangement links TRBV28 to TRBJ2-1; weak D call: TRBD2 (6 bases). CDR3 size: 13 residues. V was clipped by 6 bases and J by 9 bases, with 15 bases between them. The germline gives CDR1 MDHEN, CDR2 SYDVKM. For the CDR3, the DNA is TGTGCCAGCAGAGCTGGAGGGCCGGGTGAGCAGTTCTTC. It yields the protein CASRAGGPGEQFF.

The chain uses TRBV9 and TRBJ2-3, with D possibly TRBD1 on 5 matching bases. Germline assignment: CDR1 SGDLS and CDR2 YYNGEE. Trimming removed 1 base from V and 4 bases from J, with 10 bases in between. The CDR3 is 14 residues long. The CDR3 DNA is TGTGCCAGCAGCGTATTGGGGCTCGCAGATACGCAGTATTTT. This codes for CASSVLGLADTQYF.

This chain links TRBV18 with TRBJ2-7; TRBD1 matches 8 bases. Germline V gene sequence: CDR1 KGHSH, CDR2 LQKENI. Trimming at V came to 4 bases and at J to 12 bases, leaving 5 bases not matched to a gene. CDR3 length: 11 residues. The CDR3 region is CASSLDRGGYF. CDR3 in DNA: TGTGCCAGCTCACTTGACAGGGGAGGGTACTTC.

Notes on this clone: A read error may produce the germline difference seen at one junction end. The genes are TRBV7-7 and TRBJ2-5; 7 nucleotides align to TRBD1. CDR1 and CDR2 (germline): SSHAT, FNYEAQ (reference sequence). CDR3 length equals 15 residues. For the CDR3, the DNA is TGTGCTAGCAGCTTATCCGACAGGGCACGCGAGACCCAGTACTTC. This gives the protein CASSLSDRARETQYF.

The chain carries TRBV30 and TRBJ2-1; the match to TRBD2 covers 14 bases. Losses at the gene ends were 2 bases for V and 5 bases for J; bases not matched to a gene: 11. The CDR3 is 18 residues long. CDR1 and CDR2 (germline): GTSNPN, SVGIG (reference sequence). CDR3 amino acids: CAWSPTPGLAGGNNEQFF. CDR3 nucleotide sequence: TGTGCCTGGAGTCCCACCCCCGGACTAGCGGGAGGAAACAATGAGCAGTTCTTC.

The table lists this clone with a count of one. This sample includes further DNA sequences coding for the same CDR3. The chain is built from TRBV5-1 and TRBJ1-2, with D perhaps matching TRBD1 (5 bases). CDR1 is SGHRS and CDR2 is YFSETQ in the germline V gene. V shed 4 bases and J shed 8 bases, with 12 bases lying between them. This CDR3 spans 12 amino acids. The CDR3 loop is CASSLDIRGYTF. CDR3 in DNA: TGCGCCAGCAGCCTGGACATCAGGGGCTACACCTTC.

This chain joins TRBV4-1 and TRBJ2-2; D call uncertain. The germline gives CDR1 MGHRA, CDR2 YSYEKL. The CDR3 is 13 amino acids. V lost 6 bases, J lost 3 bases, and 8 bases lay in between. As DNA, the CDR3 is TGCGCCAGCAGGCTGATAGACACCGGGGAGCTGTTTTTT. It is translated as CASRLIDTGELFF.

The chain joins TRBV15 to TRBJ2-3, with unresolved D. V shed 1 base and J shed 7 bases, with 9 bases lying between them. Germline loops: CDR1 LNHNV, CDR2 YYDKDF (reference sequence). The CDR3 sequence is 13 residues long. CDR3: CATSRGGMNTQYF. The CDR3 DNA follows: TGTGCCACCAGCAGAGGCGGTATGAATACGCAGTATTTT.

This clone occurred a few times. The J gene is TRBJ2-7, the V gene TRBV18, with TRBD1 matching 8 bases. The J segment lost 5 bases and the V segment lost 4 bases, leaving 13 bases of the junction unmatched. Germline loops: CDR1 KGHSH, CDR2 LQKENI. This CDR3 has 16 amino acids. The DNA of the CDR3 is TGTGCCAGCTCACTTGATCGTGGACAGGGATTTGACGAGCAGTACTTC. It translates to CASSLDRGQGFDEQYF.

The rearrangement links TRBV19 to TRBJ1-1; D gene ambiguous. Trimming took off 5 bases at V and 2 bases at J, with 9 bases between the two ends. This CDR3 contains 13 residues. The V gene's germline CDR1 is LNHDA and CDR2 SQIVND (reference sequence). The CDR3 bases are TGTGCCAGTAGTTGGGCAAGCAACACTGAAGCTTTCTTT. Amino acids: CASSWASNTEAFF.

The CDR3 DNA follows: TGTGCCAGCAGCAGATTGACTGGACTTAATGAGCAGTTCTTC. Encoded protein: CASSRLTGLNEQFF. The V and J genes are TRBV7-3 and TRBJ2-1; D might be TRBD2 (5 bases). Germline loops: CDR1 SGHTA, CDR2 FQGTGA. The CDR3 runs 14 residues. V lost 5 bases and J lost 7, with 15 bases in between.

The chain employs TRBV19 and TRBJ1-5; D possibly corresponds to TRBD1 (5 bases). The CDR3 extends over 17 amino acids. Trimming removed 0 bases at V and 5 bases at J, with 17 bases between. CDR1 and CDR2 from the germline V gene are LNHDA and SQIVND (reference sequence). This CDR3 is CASSIEGGASPHQPQHF. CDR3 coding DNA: TGTGCCAGTAGTATAGAGGGAGGGGCATCACCCCATCAGCCCCAGCATTTT.

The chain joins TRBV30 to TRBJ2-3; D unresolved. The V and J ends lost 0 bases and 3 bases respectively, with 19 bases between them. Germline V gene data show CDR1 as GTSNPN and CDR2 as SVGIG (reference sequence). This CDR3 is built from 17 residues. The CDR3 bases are TGTGCCTGGAGTGTACACGGAGACTTCAAGTCAACAGATACGCAGTATTTT. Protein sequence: CAWSVHGDFKSTDTQYF.

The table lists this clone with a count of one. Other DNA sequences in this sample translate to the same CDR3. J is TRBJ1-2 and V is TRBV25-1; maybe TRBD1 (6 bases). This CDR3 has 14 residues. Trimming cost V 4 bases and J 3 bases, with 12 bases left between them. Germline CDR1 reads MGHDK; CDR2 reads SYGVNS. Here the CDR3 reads CASSGGQGYYGYTF. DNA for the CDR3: TGTGCCAGCAGTGGGGGGCAGGGATACTATGGCTACACCTTC.

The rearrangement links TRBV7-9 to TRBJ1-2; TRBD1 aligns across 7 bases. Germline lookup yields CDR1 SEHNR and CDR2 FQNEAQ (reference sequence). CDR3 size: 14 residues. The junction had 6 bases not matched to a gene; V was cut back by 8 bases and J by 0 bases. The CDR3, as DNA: TGTGCCAGCGTGGATACAGGGGCTAACTATGGCTACACCTTC. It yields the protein CASVDTGANYGYTF.

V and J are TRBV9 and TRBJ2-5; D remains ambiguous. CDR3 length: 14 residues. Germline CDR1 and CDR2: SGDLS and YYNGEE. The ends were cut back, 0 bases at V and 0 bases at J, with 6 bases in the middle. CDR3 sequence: CASSVDSNQETQYF. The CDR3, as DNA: TGTGCCAGCAGCGTAGATTCAAACCAAGAGACCCAGTACTTC.

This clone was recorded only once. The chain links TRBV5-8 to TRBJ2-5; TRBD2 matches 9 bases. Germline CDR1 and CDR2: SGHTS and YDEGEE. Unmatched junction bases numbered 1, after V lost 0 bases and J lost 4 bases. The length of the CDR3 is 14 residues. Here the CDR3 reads CASSLVLAGETQYF. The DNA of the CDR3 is TGTGCCAGCAGCTTGGTACTAGCGGGAGAGACCCAGTACTTC.